The sequence of this T cell receptor beta chain was determined in a study of blood T cell repertoires in COVID-19. Study as a whole: Samples came from the United States, Italy and Spain, spanning acute and convalescent COVID-19.

The CDR3 sequence is 13 residues long. The V end lost 3 bases, the J end lost 4 bases, and 9 bases lay between the germline ends. In the authors' workflow: Amplified reference gene primers provided the basis for estimating nucleated cell counts. Measured with immunoSEQ multiplex PCR; TCRdb has only the in-frame clones, and not every one. V, J and clone size are those of that table, while D and trimming were read from the DNA. The table includes some 350,000 clones, about 90% detected once. The sequence derives from a woman between 18 and 29 years old who had recovered from COVID-19. The V call is TRBV12-3 or TRBV12-4, the J call TRBJ1-2; D gene ambiguous. Sequenced input: peripheral blood. This CDR3 is CASSLMRSYGYTF. DNA of the CDR3: TGTGCCAGCAGTTTGATGAGAAGCTATGGCTACACCTTC.